The rows below give T cell receptor beta chains drawn from one sample of a study of cytotoxic CD8 clonotypes in ibrutinib-treated CLL. The table came from immunoSEQ multiplex PCR; TCRdb's copy has only in-frame clones and leaves some out. The repertoire holds about 25,000 clones, with 69% as singletons. The sample was PBMCs, taken at disease progression, from a patient treated with ibrutinib. The receptors were gathered from a human donor with chronic lymphocytic leukemia. Both conserved end residues are part of each CDR3. Each record gives: V gene, J gene, clone size, D gene, CDR3 protein, CDR3 DNA. D genes are given only for firm matches. The size field is filled for only some rows; it gives once, few, many or a size class.

v_call: TRBV10-2
j_call: TRBJ2-7
clone_size: -
d_call: -
cdr3_aa: CASSEGRQGSYF
cdr3_nt: TGCGCCAGCAGTGAGGGGCGCCAGGGTTCGTACTTC

v_call: TRBV7-9
j_call: TRBJ1-5
clone_size: -
d_call: -
cdr3_aa: CASSDGGQPQHF
cdr3_nt: TGTGCCAGCAGCGATGGGGGACAGCCCCAGCATTTT

v_call: TRBV5-1
j_call: TRBJ2-3
clone_size: once
d_call: -
cdr3_aa: CASSGIPWGDTQYF
cdr3_nt: TGCGCCAGCAGCGGGATACCTTGGGGTGATACGCAGTATTTT

v_call: TRBV29-1
j_call: TRBJ2-2
clone_size: few
d_call: -
cdr3_aa: CSVPGPGHNTGELFF
cdr3_nt: TGCAGCGTCCCCGGCCCGGGACACAACACCGGGGAGCTGTTTTTT

v_call: TRBV5-6
j_call: TRBJ2-2
clone_size: -
d_call: -
cdr3_aa: CASSLGSGTGELFF
cdr3_nt: TGTGCCAGCAGCCTCGGATCGGGAACCGGGGAGCTGTTTTTT

v_call: TRBV5-1
j_call: TRBJ2-1
clone_size: -
d_call: TRBD2
cdr3_aa: CASSMAGAGGSYNEQFF
cdr3_nt: TGCGCCAGCAGCATGGCCGGGGCGGGGGGCTCCTACAATGAGCAGTTCTTC

v_call: TRBV27
j_call: TRBJ2-5
clone_size: -
d_call: TRBD2
cdr3_aa: CASSLLAGGYQETQYF
cdr3_nt: TGTGCCAGCAGTTTACTGGCGGGGGGGTACCAAGAGACCCAGTACTTC

v_call: TRBV25-1
j_call: TRBJ1-2
clone_size: -
d_call: -
cdr3_aa: CASSEWVPGDYGYTF
cdr3_nt: TGTGCCAGCAGTGAATGGGTTCCAGGGGACTATGGCTACACCTTC

v_call: TRBV15
j_call: TRBJ1-4
clone_size: -
d_call: -
cdr3_aa: CATSRGGWSDEKLFF
cdr3_nt: TGTGCCACCAGCCGAGGCGGGTGGAGTGATGAAAAACTGTTTTTT

v_call: TRBV4-1
j_call: TRBJ2-1
clone_size: few
d_call: TRBD2
cdr3_aa: CASSQPTAGLYNEQFF
cdr3_nt: TGCGCCAGCAGCCAACCCACAGCGGGATTATACAATGAGCAGTTCTTC

v_call: TRBV7-2
j_call: TRBJ1-6
clone_size: -
d_call: TRBD1
cdr3_aa: CASSLDRGQGNSPLHF
cdr3_nt: TGTGCCAGCAGCTTAGATCGGGGACAGGGGAATTCACCCCTCCACTTT

v_call: TRBV12-5
j_call: TRBJ2-3
clone_size: -
d_call: TRBD1
cdr3_aa: CASGLGGGLADTQYF
cdr3_nt: TGTGCTAGTGGTTTGGGAGGGGGCCTGGCAGATACGCAGTATTTT

v_call: TRBV18
j_call: TRBJ2-3
clone_size: -
d_call: -
cdr3_aa: CASSQATGSDTQYF
cdr3_nt: TGTGCCAGCTCACAGGCAACAGGATCCGATACGCAGTATTTT

v_call: TRBV30
j_call: TRBJ2-3
clone_size: -
d_call: -
cdr3_aa: CAWSLDRQDTQYF
cdr3_nt: TGTGCCTGGAGTCTAGATCGGCAAGATACGCAGTATTTT

v_call: TRBV6-5
j_call: TRBJ2-5
clone_size: -
d_call: -
cdr3_aa: CASSYGGDRKETQYF
cdr3_nt: TGTGCCAGCAGTTACGGAGGGGACCGAAAAGAGACCCAGTACTTC

v_call: TRBV29-1
j_call: TRBJ1-1
clone_size: -
d_call: -
cdr3_aa: CSVVGGDMAFF
cdr3_nt: TGCAGCGTCGTAGGGGGTGATATGGCTTTCTTT

v_call: TRBV19
j_call: TRBJ2-2
clone_size: -
d_call: -
cdr3_aa: CASRRQGITGELFF
cdr3_nt: TGTGCCAGTAGACGGCAGGGGATCACCGGGGAGCTGTTTTTT

v_call: TRBV7-7
j_call: TRBJ1-1
clone_size: -
d_call: -
cdr3_aa: CASSPRPGTEAFF
cdr3_nt: TGTGCCAGCAGCCCACGACCGGGCACTGAAGCTTTCTTT

v_call: TRBV9
j_call: TRBJ2-1
clone_size: -
d_call: -
cdr3_aa: CASSAGPGAAENEQFF
cdr3_nt: TGTGCCAGCAGCGCTGGGCCGGGGGCCGCGGAGAATGAGCAGTTCTTC

v_call: TRBV6-1
j_call: TRBJ2-3
clone_size: -
d_call: TRBD2
cdr3_aa: CASSEVGLGLVGTSGSTDTQYF
cdr3_nt: TGTGCCAGCAGTGAAGTCGGACTTGGCCTTGTGGGGACTAGCGGAAGCACAGATACGCAGTATTTT

v_call: TRBV14
j_call: TRBJ1-1
clone_size: -
d_call: -
cdr3_aa: CASSQAGYTEAFF
cdr3_nt: TGTGCCAGCAGCCAGGCCGGATACACTGAAGCTTTCTTT

v_call: TRBV27
j_call: TRBJ2-7
clone_size: -
d_call: -
cdr3_aa: CASFRVPGEQYF
cdr3_nt: TGTGCCAGCTTCAGGGTGCCGGGCGAGCAGTACTTC

v_call: TRBV19
j_call: TRBJ2-3
clone_size: -
d_call: TRBD2
cdr3_aa: CASSTPGLAGAIHYF
cdr3_nt: TGTGCCAGTAGTACTCCGGGACTAGCGGGGGCCATCCACTATTTT

v_call: TRBV2
j_call: TRBJ2-1
clone_size: -
d_call: -
cdr3_aa: CASRVSEQFF
cdr3_nt: TGTGCCAGCCGGGTTAGTGAGCAGTTCTTC

v_call: TRBV30
j_call: TRBJ1-4
clone_size: -
d_call: -
cdr3_aa: CACIRSTNEKLFF
cdr3_nt: TGTGCCTGTATAAGATCAACTAATGAAAAACTGTTTTTT

v_call: TRBV5-6
j_call: TRBJ2-7
clone_size: -
d_call: -
cdr3_aa: CASSLGLLYEQYF
cdr3_nt: TGTGCCAGCAGCTTGGGACTCCTCTACGAGCAGTACTTC

v_call: TRBV5-5
j_call: TRBJ2-7
clone_size: few
d_call: -
cdr3_aa: CASSSVGDAGKQYF
cdr3_nt: TGTGCCAGCAGCTCCGTGGGGGACGCTGGAAAGCAGTACTTC

v_call: TRBV11-2
j_call: TRBJ2-1
clone_size: -
d_call: TRBD2
cdr3_aa: CASSSLRGLAGDLSEQFF
cdr3_nt: TGTGCCAGCAGCTCCTTAAGGGGGCTAGCGGGGGACCTGAGTGAGCAGTTCTTC

v_call: TRBV27
j_call: TRBJ2-7
clone_size: -
d_call: -
cdr3_aa: CASSSYEGGEQYF
cdr3_nt: TGTGCCAGCAGTTCCTATGAGGGGGGCGAGCAGTACTTC

v_call: TRBV19
j_call: TRBJ1-2
clone_size: -
d_call: TRBD1
cdr3_aa: CAVKPTGGPLGYTF
cdr3_nt: TGTGCCGTGAAGCCGACAGGGGGTCCTCTTGGCTACACCTTC

v_call: TRBV5-1
j_call: TRBJ2-7
clone_size: -
d_call: TRBD2
cdr3_aa: CASSSGLAMDYEQYF
cdr3_nt: TGCGCCAGCAGCTCAGGACTAGCTATGGACTACGAGCAGTACTTC

v_call: TRBV9
j_call: TRBJ1-2
clone_size: -
d_call: TRBD1
cdr3_aa: CASSVTGGAYGYTF
cdr3_nt: TGTGCCAGCAGCGTTACAGGGGGCGCCTATGGCTACACCTTC

v_call: TRBV4-1
j_call: TRBJ2-7
clone_size: -
d_call: -
cdr3_aa: CASSQDEGGTDEQYF
cdr3_nt: TGCGCCAGCAGCCAAGATGAAGGGGGGACAGATGAGCAGTACTTC

v_call: TRBV18
j_call: TRBJ2-4
clone_size: -
d_call: -
cdr3_aa: CASSPAGLMAKNIQYF
cdr3_nt: TGTGCCAGCTCACCCGCTGGTTTAATGGCCAAAAACATTCAGTACTTC

v_call: TRBV4-2
j_call: TRBJ2-7
clone_size: -
d_call: TRBD1
cdr3_aa: CASSLPGQKYEQYF
cdr3_nt: TGTGCCAGCAGCCTCCCGGGACAGAAATACGAGCAGTACTTC

v_call: TRBV5-1
j_call: TRBJ2-2
clone_size: few
d_call: -
cdr3_aa: CASSLGQVNTGELFF
cdr3_nt: TGCGCCAGCAGCTTGGGTCAGGTCAACACCGGGGAGCTGTTTTTT

v_call: TRBV7-9
j_call: TRBJ2-7
clone_size: few
d_call: TRBD1
cdr3_aa: CASSLDAGQGGYEQYF
cdr3_nt: TGTGCCAGCAGCTTAGACGCGGGACAGGGAGGATACGAGCAGTACTTC

v_call: TRBV19
j_call: TRBJ1-2
clone_size: -
d_call: -
cdr3_aa: CASSTRQLNGYTF
cdr3_nt: TGTGCCAGTAGTACCCGACAGCTGAATGGCTACACCTTC

v_call: TRBV19
j_call: TRBJ2-7
clone_size: -
d_call: TRBD2
cdr3_aa: CASQISGLGVYEQYF
cdr3_nt: TGTGCCTCTCAGATTTCGGGACTAGGCGTCTACGAGCAGTACTTC

v_call: TRBV21-1
j_call: TRBJ1-3
clone_size: -
d_call: -
cdr3_aa: CASSKGMAGPHSGNTIYF
cdr3_nt: TGTGCCAGCAGCAAAGGGATGGCAGGGCCACACTCTGGAAACACCATATATTTT

v_call: TRBV13
j_call: TRBJ2-7
clone_size: few
d_call: TRBD2
cdr3_aa: CASSSLAERSSYEQYF
cdr3_nt: TGTGCCAGCAGCTCCCTAGCGGAGAGGAGCTCCTACGAGCAGTACTTC

v_call: TRBV6-5
j_call: TRBJ2-3
clone_size: -
d_call: TRBD2
cdr3_aa: CAIMTSGGKDTQYF
cdr3_nt: TGTGCCATCATGACTAGCGGGGGGAAAGATACGCAGTATTTT

v_call: TRBV29-1
j_call: TRBJ1-1
clone_size: -
d_call: TRBD1
cdr3_aa: CSVRQGADTEAFF
cdr3_nt: TGCAGCGTCCGACAGGGGGCGGACACTGAAGCTTTCTTT

v_call: TRBV7-3
j_call: TRBJ1-1
clone_size: -
d_call: TRBD1
cdr3_aa: CASSPTGGHTEAFF
cdr3_nt: TGTGCCAGCAGCCCGACAGGGGGCCACACTGAAGCTTTCTTT

v_call: TRBV6-6
j_call: TRBJ2-1
clone_size: -
d_call: TRBD2
cdr3_aa: CASSVLAGGSYNEQFF
cdr3_nt: TGTGCCAGCAGTGTACTAGCGGGGGGTTCATACAATGAGCAGTTCTTC